This is a list of T cell receptor beta chains from one sample in a study of human T cells and chemical hapten exposure. MiXCR was run by TCRdb on the RACE reads, yielding one entry per CDR3 protein. Of about 140,000 distinct CDR3 sequences in the sample, approximately 12% were seen once. Sequenced material: whole blood, taken in connection with sensitization to the hapten diphenylcyclopropenone (DPC). These TCRs come from a woman aged 45 to 65 with alopecia areata. Some clones in this sample may be carry-over from other donors' samples. Each CDR3 is given without its conserved first and last residue.

CDR3 | J | length | V
ASTRRMPGLAGQETQY | TRBJ2-5 | 16 | TRBV28
ASSPRGLFSYEQY | TRBJ2-7 | 13 | TRBV3-1
ASSLALFGYT | TRBJ1-2 | 10 | TRBV12-3/TRBV12-4
SVGQGDYYGYT | TRBJ1-2 | 11 | TRBV29-1
SVAGTGGVNEQF | TRBJ2-1 | 12 | TRBV29-1
ATDRTGGVGYEQY | TRBJ2-7 | 13 | TRBV28
SSWTGGSEKLF | TRBJ1-4 | 11 | TRBV29-1
ASSRQGGSPTDTQY | TRBJ2-3 | 14 | TRBV21-1
ASSFEVNTEAF | TRBJ1-1 | 11 | TRBV4-3
ASSYGGNTEAF | TRBJ1-1 | 11 | TRBV6-5
SLLIGGQGGEQY | TRBJ2-7 | 12 | TRBV20-1
ASSFQAGPFYEQY | TRBJ2-7 | 13 | TRBV12-3/TRBV12-4
ASGGNTEAF | TRBJ1-1 | 9 | TRBV12-5
ASSLAGTDYEQY | TRBJ2-7 | 12 | TRBV5-1
SVVSSRGHEQY | TRBJ2-7 | 11 | TRBV29-1
ASGRKGERGGEQF | TRBJ2-1 | 13 | TRBV5-1
ASSYSGQGGSYEQY | TRBJ2-7 | 14 | TRBV6-5
ASSLSLAVSYEQY | TRBJ2-7 | 13 | TRBV27
ASNSNGIQETQY | TRBJ2-5 | 12 | TRBV9
ASSPHGGRGAEQF | TRBJ2-1 | 13 | TRBV11-3
SVVGAENYEQY | TRBJ2-7 | 11 | TRBV29-1
ASSLGMGTTQY | TRBJ2-5 | 11 | TRBV5-1
ASGSGSAEQF | TRBJ2-1 | 10 | TRBV12-5
ASSPGIPYEQY | TRBJ2-7 | 11 | TRBV28
ASSLSLGATNTEAF | TRBJ1-1 | 14 | TRBV11-2
ASSPRETGTGEKLF | TRBJ1-4 | 14 | TRBV5-1
TSSEAINRFSYEQY | TRBJ2-7 | 14 | TRBV6-1
ASSIGEGPRYEQF | TRBJ2-1 | 13 | TRBV19
ASSLAGRDRDYGYT | TRBJ1-2 | 14 | TRBV28
ASRRAYSNQPQH | TRBJ1-5 | 12 | TRBV6-5
ASSTQLRTDTQY | TRBJ2-3 | 12 | TRBV7-8
ASSGGLAGADTQY | TRBJ2-3 | 13 | TRBV27
ASSETGGTQY | TRBJ2-5 | 10 | TRBV7-3
ASSLKPGGANYGYT | TRBJ1-2 | 14 | TRBV7-3
ASSPERAAGANVLT | TRBJ2-6 | 14 | TRBV18
ASSLGSSGSRTDTQY | TRBJ2-3 | 15 | TRBV5-1
ASSSRGGGGHLF | TRBJ2-1 | 12 | TRBV7-2
SVRTGTNTEAF | TRBJ1-1 | 11 | TRBV29-1
ATSIRAQRGEQF | TRBJ2-1 | 12 | TRBV15
ASSLEGSGQFYEQY | TRBJ2-7 | 14 | TRBV5-5
ASSPNRGGNYGYT | TRBJ1-2 | 13 | TRBV7-2
ASSLGDLRDYEQY | TRBJ2-7 | 13 | TRBV12-3/TRBV12-4
ASSLGTGYYEQY | TRBJ2-7 | 12 | TRBV28
ASSLPGTGYSGANVLT | TRBJ2-6 | 16 | TRBV11-3
ASSLRLAGPQETQY | TRBJ2-5 | 14 | TRBV3-1
ASGRDGNQPQH | TRBJ1-5 | 11 | TRBV6-2/TRBV6-3
SALTGFQASSNEKLF | TRBJ1-4 | 15 | TRBV20-1
SASDTTGELF | TRBJ2-2 | 10 | TRBV20-1
ASTAPGRGTQY | TRBJ2-5 | 11 | TRBV5-4
ATSDSGDGYGYT | TRBJ1-2 | 12 | TRBV24-1
ASRPLLGRGTDTQY | TRBJ2-3 | 14 | TRBV28
ASRDTSFYEQY | TRBJ2-7 | 11 | TRBV19
ASSQDLGRVAF | TRBJ1-1 | 11 | TRBV3-1
ASSAPGTSGTVTQY | TRBJ2-5 | 14 | TRBV25-1
ASSLGTDLQQTQY | TRBJ2-5 | 13 | TRBV5-5
ASSSEGTSYEQY | TRBJ2-7 | 12 | TRBV4-1
ASSDRSGYGRGYNEQF | TRBJ2-1 | 16 | TRBV2
SAGDTGTPSYEQY | TRBJ2-7 | 13 | TRBV29-1
ASTSTGGELF | TRBJ2-2 | 10 | TRBV19
ASSLTQYEQY | TRBJ2-7 | 10 | TRBV28